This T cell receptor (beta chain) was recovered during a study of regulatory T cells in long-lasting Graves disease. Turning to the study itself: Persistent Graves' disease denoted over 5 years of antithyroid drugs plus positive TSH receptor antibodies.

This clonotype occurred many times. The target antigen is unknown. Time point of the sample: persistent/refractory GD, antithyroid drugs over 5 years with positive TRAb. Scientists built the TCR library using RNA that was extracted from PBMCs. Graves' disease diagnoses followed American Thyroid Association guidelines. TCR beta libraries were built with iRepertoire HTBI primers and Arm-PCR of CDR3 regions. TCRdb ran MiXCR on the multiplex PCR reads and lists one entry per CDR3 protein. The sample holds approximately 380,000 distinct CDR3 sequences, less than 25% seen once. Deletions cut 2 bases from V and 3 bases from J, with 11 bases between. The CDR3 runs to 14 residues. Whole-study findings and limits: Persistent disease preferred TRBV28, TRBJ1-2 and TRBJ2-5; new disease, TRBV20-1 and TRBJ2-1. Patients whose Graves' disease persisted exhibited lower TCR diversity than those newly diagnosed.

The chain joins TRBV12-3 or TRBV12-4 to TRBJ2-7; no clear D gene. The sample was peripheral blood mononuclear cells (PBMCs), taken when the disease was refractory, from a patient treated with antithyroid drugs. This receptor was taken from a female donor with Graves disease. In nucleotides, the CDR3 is TGTGCCAGCAGTTTATGGGCAGGAGACTACGAGCAGTACTTC. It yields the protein CASSLWAGDYEQYF.